This T cell receptor beta chain emerged from a study of T-cell memory formation after mild COVID-19. Notes on the study in general: The authors did not confirm SARS-CoV-2 specificity of second-wave clones peaking day 37. Contracting clones, day 15 to 85, had balanced CD4/CD8, and later expanders favored CD4+. CD4+ contracting clones were found mainly in CM and EM, and CD8+ ones in EMRA.

This CDR3 contains 14 residues. J gave up 1 base and V 4 bases, and 4 bases lay outside the gene matches. This clonotype was picked up a small number of times. Its antigen is not identified. TCRdb used MiXCR to reprocess the 5' RACE reads, holding one entry per CDR3 protein. The sample lists roughly 110,000 distinct CDR3 sequences; 22% were seen once. What was sequenced was PBMCs or a T cell subset sorted from them (not recorded which). The genes are TRBV12-3 or TRBV12-4 and TRBJ2-7; 7 bases fit TRBD1. The receptor's source is a man younger than 30 who had mild COVID-19 (a few samples of this study predate the infection). Cell type and time point are not known. Here the CDR3 reads CASSSDRLSYEQYF. The CDR3 DNA is TGTGCCAGCAGTTCGGACAGGCTTTCCTACGAGCAGTACTTC.